This T cell receptor (beta chain) came from a study of neurological immune-mediated disorders. Broader study findings: The highest TCR clonal expansion occurred in HTLV-1-associated myelopathy; multiple sclerosis fell below healthy controls.

Per germline, CDR1 SGHDN and CDR2 FVKESK. V gave up 4 bases and J gave up 2 bases; unmatched junction bases: 7. The CDR3 is 15 residues long. Stated time point: longitudinal time-point 3. From the 5' RACE reads, TCRdb called clonotypes with MiXCR, one entry per CDR3 protein. The sample yields approximately 47,000 distinct CDR3 sequences, roughly 12% seen once. This clonotype was counted ten times or more. Its antigen is currently unknown. This TCR was recovered from a man between 25 and 39 years old in good health. The V gene is TRBV14, the J gene TRBJ2-7; 8 bases are a match to TRBD2. Sequenced sample: PBMCs. CDR3: CASSLGGRSPYEQYF. The CDR3 nucleotides are TGTGCCAGCAGCCTGGGCGGGAGGAGTCCCTACGAGCAGTACTTC.